The source of this TCR beta chain is a study of blood T cell repertoires in COVID-19. The wider study: Italy, Spain and the United States were the sources of the convalescent and acute COVID-19 samples. T cells, B-cell-depleted T cells, or PBMCs supplied cDNA or gDNA.

How the authors handled the data: Reference gene primers were amplified, and this amplification served to estimate nucleated cell counts. Produced via immunoSEQ multiplex PCR; TCRdb's table is partial and in-frame only. V and J calls plus clone size are reproduced from that table; the DNA served to infer D and trimming. This table holds roughly 480,000 clones, 89% found once. Enrolment of Seattle patients took place during active infection, and they were followed longitudinally. The germline V gene encodes CDR1 SGHDT and CDR2 YYEEEE. V shed 4 bases and J shed 5 bases, with 9 bases lying between them. The CDR3 totals 12 residues.

This chain uses TRBV5-6 with TRBJ1-1; D is unclear. This TCR was sampled from a man aged 18 to 29 with COVID-19, enrolled during active disease. Sample: peripheral blood. The CDR3 nucleotides read TGTGCCAGCAGCCGGGGTGGAACTGAAGCTTTCTTT. As protein: CASSRGGTEAFF.